Presented here are 10 T cell receptor beta chains from one specimen sequenced in a study of T cell clonality in common variable immunodeficiency. Repertoires were generated with immunoSEQ multiplex PCR, while TCRdb's copy carries only in-frame clones and drops some. The table lists around 42,000 clones, with no singletons. Material for sequencing was peripheral blood mononuclear cells. These receptors originate from a person between 18 and 75 years old in good health.

This clone was recorded many times. The read falls 3 residues short of the CDR3 end, and the missing part is taken from the germline J gene. The V and J genes are TRBV5-6 and TRBJ2-1; TRBD2 matches 8 bases. CDR1 SGHDT and CDR2 YYEEEE come from the germline V gene. The V gene end was trimmed by 4 bases and the J gene end by 7 bases; junction bases not matched to a gene: 7. This CDR3 is built from 14 residues. Incomplete CDR3 DNA: TGTGCCAGCAGCCTCATTAGCGGGAAGAATGAG. This encodes CASSLISGKNE. The full CDR3 reads CASSLISGKNEQFF.

About this clone itself: Coverage ceases 3 residues before the CDR3 finishes, and the germline J gene fills in the end. The V and J genes are TRBV10-2 and TRBJ2-1, with 8 bases that match TRBD2. Unmatched junction bases numbered 6, after V lost 4 bases and J lost 4 bases. There are 15 residues in the CDR3. Germline loops: CDR1 WSHSY, CDR2 SAAADI. Incomplete CDR3 DNA: TGCGCCAGCAGTGCGTCGGGACTAGAGTACAATGAG. Translation gives CASSASGLEYNE. The CDR3 as a whole reads CASSASGLEYNEQFF.

Many counts were recorded for this clone. CDR3 loop: CASSLGHTNTGELFF. The covered CDR3 bases are TGCGCCAGCAGCTTGGGACATACGAACACCGGGGAG. The gene calls are TRBV5-1 and TRBJ2-2; no definite D call. The missing CDR3 end, 3 residues past where the read stops, is filled in from the germline J gene. CDR1 is SGHRS, CDR2 YFSETQ, per germline. CDR3 length: 15 amino acids. V lost 0 bases to trimming and J lost 0 bases, with 6 bases between them.

This clone has ten or more counts. The read comes to an end 3 residues before the CDR3 does, leaving the germline J gene to fill in the end. The J gene is TRBJ2-7, the V gene TRBV15; the match to TRBD2 covers 7 bases. CDR1 LNHNV and CDR2 YYDKDF come from the germline V gene (reference sequence). Unmatched junction bases numbered 5, after V lost 3 bases and J lost 3 bases. This CDR3 is 14 amino acids long. Incomplete CDR3 DNA: TGTGCCACCAGCAGTTGGCGGGAGAGCTACGAG. This codes for CATSSWRESYE. Given in full, the CDR3 is CATSSWRESYEQYF.

This clone was observed at least ten times. The read halts 3 residues ahead of the CDR3 end, with the missing end drawn from the germline J gene. The rearrangement links TRBV6-1 to TRBJ2-2; possible D gene TRBD1, 5 bases. Germline lookup yields CDR1 MNHNS and CDR2 SASEGT. Trimming left V 3 bases short and J 0 bases short, with 11 bases between. CDR3 length: 16 amino acids. The CDR3 reads CASSEKVRANTGELFF. The CDR3 bases that were read are TGTGCCAGCAGTGAGAAGGTCAGGGCGAACACCGGGGAG.

This clone was seen repeatedly, ten times or more. Sequencing ends 3 residues short of the CDR3 end; the germline J gene provides the rest. This sequence joins TRBV30 and TRBJ2-6; possibly TRBD1 for D (5 bases). This CDR3 is built from 16 residues. Deletions cut 2 bases from V and 4 bases from J, with 15 bases between. CDR1 GTSNPN and CDR2 SVGIG come from the germline V gene (reference sequence). The CDR3 sequence: CAWSSTGKGGANVLTF. CDR3 bases read: TGTGCCTGGAGTAGCACAGGAAAGGGAGGGGCCAACGTC.

This clone appeared many times. The CDR3 is cut off 3 residues early in the read; its end comes from the germline J gene. The rearrangement uses TRBV7-6 and TRBJ2-3; tentatively, D is TRBD2 (6 bases). CDR3 length equals 15 residues. Germline CDR1 SGHVS, CDR2 FNYEAQ. Trimming left V 5 bases short and J 2 bases short, with 14 bases between. CDR3 amino acids: CASSRGTLNTDTQYF. Partial CDR3 DNA: TGTGCCAGCAGCCGCGGGACTCTAAACACAGATACG.

This clone occurred many times. The sequenced part of the CDR3 DNA is TGTGCCAGCAGTGAAATGACAGTTAACTATGGC. It codes for CASSEMTVNYG. The entire CDR3 is CASSEMTVNYGYTF. This chain links TRBV6-1 with TRBJ1-2; perhaps TRBD1 as D (5 bases). The read stops 3 residues short of the end of the CDR3; the missing end is completed from the germline J gene. The CDR3 spans 14 residues. Deletions cut 2 bases from V and 1 base from J, with 8 bases between. Germline-derived CDR1 and CDR2 are MNHNS and SASEGT.

This clone has ten or more counts. The read is 3 residues too short to cover the CDR3 end, so that end is filled in from the germline J gene. The genes are TRBV30 and TRBJ1-1; D is undetermined. The germline V gene encodes CDR1 GTSNPN and CDR2 SVGIG (reference sequence). The CDR3 consists of 13 residues. V was cut by 2 bases and J by 3 bases, with 10 bases left in between. The covered CDR3 bases are TGTGCCTGGAGTCCCCCCCTCGACACTGAA. Its protein product is CAWSPPLDTE. In full, the CDR3 is CAWSPPLDTEAFF.

Details on this clone: Read coverage stops 3 residues before the CDR3 terminus; the germline J gene supplies the remainder. V usage is TRBV20-1 and J usage is TRBJ1-3; maybe TRBD1 (6 bases). Deletions cut 5 bases from V and 0 bases from J, with 11 bases between. The V gene's germline CDR1 is DFQATT and CDR2 SNEGSKA (reference sequence). The CDR3 is 14 amino acids. CDR3 sequence reads: CSAPPDSSGNTIYF. CDR3 DNA (partial): TGCAGTGCTCCACCGGACAGCTCTGGAAACACC.